This is a list of T cell receptor beta chains from one sample in a study of blood T cell repertoires in COVID-19. The assay was immunoSEQ multiplex PCR, and TCRdb's table has in-frame clones only and misses some. The sample has 120,000 to 150,000 clones; 80% to 90% are singletons. The sample consisted of peripheral blood. These receptors were taken from a woman aged 50 to 65 with acute or convalescent COVID-19. CDR3s include the opening cysteine and the closing phenylalanine or tryptophan. Each record gives: D gene, V gene, J gene, clone size, CDR3 protein, CDR3 DNA. The D gene is left open where the match is weak. Only part of the rows carry a size: once, few, many, or a class if the clone is expanded.

-	TRBV30	TRBJ2-3	many	CAWAPPYSGTLTDTQYF	TGTGCCTGGGCTCCTCCCTATTCCGGGACACTTACAGATACGCAGTATTTT
-	TRBV7-8	TRBJ1-2	-	CASSLSGYSNYGYTF	TGTGCCAGCAGCTTATCGGGGTACTCAAACTATGGCTACACCTTC
-	TRBV6-6	TRBJ2-7	-	CASSYLDLRSYEQYF	TGTGCCAGCAGTTACTTGGACTTGCGATCCTACGAGCAGTACTTC
-	TRBV6-2/TRBV6-3	TRBJ1-4	-	CASSDSGTGVEKLFF	TGTGCCAGCAGTGACTCCGGGACGGGAGTTGAAAAACTGTTTTTT
-	TRBV9	TRBJ1-3	-	CASSQSSGNTIYF	TGTGCCAGCAGCCAAAGCTCAGGAAACACCATATATTTT
-	TRBV5-6	TRBJ1-2	-	CASSLAGDKGGPF	TGTGCCAGCAGCTTGGCCGGGGACAAAGGAGGACCCTTC
-	TRBV5-4	TRBJ2-1	-	CASSSKLANEQFF	TGTGCCAGCAGCTCAAAACTAGCTAATGAGCAGTTCTTC
TRBD1	TRBV28	TRBJ1-4	-	CASSLWGTGAEKLFF	TGTGCCAGCAGTTTGTGGGGGACAGGGGCCGAAAAACTGTTTTTT
-	TRBV10-2	TRBJ2-1	-	CASSGAFGNEQFF	TGCGCCAGCAGTGGGGCTTTTGGAAATGAGCAGTTCTTC
TRBD2	TRBV5-1	TRBJ2-7	once	CASSLSGSVHEQYF	TGCGCCAGCAGCTTAAGCGGGAGTGTCCACGAGCAGTACTTC
-	TRBV6-5	TRBJ1-2	-	CASSYPGFYGYTF	TGTGCCAGCAGCTACCCGGGGTTCTATGGCTACACCTTC
-	TRBV1	TRBJ1-2	-	CTSSQALRGAGSYGYTF	TGCACCAGCAGCCAAGCCCTGAGAGGGGCCGGGAGCTATGGCTACACCTTC
TRBD2	TRBV7-2	TRBJ2-1	-	CASSLRTSGAHEQFF	TGTGCCAGCAGTTTGAGGACTAGCGGAGCTCATGAGCAGTTCTTC
TRBD2	TRBV5-4	TRBJ2-7	-	CASSLGDGLAGPYEQYF	TGTGCCAGCAGCTTGGGTGACGGACTAGCGGGGCCCTACGAGCAGTACTTC
-	TRBV5-1	TRBJ2-1	few	CASSVGQGGTEQFF	TGCGCCAGCAGCGTAGGACAGGGAGGGACTGAGCAGTTCTTC
-	TRBV7-9	TRBJ2-2	-	CASSLGWDSNTGELFF	TGTGCCAGCAGCTTAGGTTGGGACTCCAACACCGGGGAGCTGTTTTTT